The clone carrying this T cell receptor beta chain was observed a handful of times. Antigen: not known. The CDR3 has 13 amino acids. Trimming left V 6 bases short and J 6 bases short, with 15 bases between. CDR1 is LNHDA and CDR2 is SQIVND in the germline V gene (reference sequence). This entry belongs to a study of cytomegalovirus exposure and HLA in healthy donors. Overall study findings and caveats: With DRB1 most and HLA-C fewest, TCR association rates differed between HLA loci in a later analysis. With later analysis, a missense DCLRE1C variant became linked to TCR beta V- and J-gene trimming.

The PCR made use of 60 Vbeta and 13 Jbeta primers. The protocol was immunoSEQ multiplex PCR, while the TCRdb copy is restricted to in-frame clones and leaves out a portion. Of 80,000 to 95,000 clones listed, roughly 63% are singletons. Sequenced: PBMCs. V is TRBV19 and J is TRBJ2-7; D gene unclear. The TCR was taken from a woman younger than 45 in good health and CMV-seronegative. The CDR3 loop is CASSGPVPGEQYF. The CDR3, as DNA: TGTGCCAGTAGCGGTCCCGTCCCCGGCGAGCAGTACTTC.